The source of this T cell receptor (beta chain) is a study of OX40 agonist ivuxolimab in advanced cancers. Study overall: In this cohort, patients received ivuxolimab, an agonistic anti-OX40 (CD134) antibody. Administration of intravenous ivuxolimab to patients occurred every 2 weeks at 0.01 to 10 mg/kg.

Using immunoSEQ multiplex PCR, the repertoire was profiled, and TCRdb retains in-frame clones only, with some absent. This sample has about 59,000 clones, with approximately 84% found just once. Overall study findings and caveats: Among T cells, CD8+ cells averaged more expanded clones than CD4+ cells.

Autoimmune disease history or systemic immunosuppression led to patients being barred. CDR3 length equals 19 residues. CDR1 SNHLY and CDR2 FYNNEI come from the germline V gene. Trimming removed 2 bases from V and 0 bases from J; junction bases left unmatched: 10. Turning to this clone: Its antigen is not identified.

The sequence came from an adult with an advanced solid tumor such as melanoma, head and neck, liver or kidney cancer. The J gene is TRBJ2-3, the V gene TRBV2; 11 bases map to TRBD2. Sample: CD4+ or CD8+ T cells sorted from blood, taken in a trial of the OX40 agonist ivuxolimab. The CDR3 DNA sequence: TGTGCCAGCAGTGAATTTAGCGGGAGGGCCCAGTTAAGCACAGATACGCAGTATTTT. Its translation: CASSEFSGRAQLSTDTQYF.